The rows below give T cell receptor beta chains drawn from one sample of a study of blood T cell repertoires in COVID-19. Sequencing used immunoSEQ multiplex PCR; TCRdb keeps in-frame clones, though not all of them. The sample lists fewer than 300,000 clones; around nine tenths were seen once. The sample was peripheral blood. These receptors came from a woman aged 40 to 50 who had recovered from COVID-19. The CDR3 runs from the conserved cysteine through the conserved F or W. D genes are given only for firm matches. Size is omitted from some rows. Given values are once, few, many or a class for expanded clones.

>NA|TRBV5-1|NA|TRBJ2-3
TGCGCCAGCACCCCTGTGGGGGCGTCCACAGATACGCAGTATTTT
CASTPVGASTDTQYF
>NA|TRBV4-1|NA|TRBJ1-4
TGCGCCAGCAGCCAACTGACAGGCGGTAATGAAAAACTGTTTTTT
CASSQLTGGNEKLFF
>NA|TRBV21-1|NA|TRBJ2-3
TGTGCCAGCAGCAAAGCCCCAGGGGACAGCACAGATACGCAGTATTTT
CASSKAPGDSTDTQYF
>NA|TRBV7-2|NA|TRBJ1-2
TGTGCCAGCCACGGGGGGGACTATGGCTACACCTTC
CASHGGDYGYTF
>TRBD1|TRBV19|once|TRBJ1-4
TGTGCCAGTAGTTCGTGGACAGGGGGCTCGGGTGAAAAACTGTTTTTT
CASSSWTGGSGEKLFF
>TRBD2|TRBV5-4|NA|TRBJ2-5
TGTGCCAGCAGCCCGCCACTAGCGGGAGGGCCGAAGACCCAGTACTTC
CASSPPLAGGPKTQYF
>NA|TRBV11-1|NA|TRBJ2-7
TGTGCCAGCAGCCCCCCAAAGGACACCTACTCCTACGAGCAGTACTTC
CASSPPKDTYSYEQYF
>NA|TRBV9|once|TRBJ1-3
TGTGCCAGCAGCTTGCCGAGCTCTGGAAACACCATATATTTT
CASSLPSSGNTIYF
>TRBD1|TRBV5-8|NA|TRBJ1-2
TGTGCCAGCAGCTCCTCCGGGACAGGGGTTAGTGGCTATGGCTACACCTTC
CASSSSGTGVSGYGYTF
>TRBD2|TRBV4-3|few|TRBJ2-1
TGCGCCAGCAGCCAAACCACTAGCGGCGAGCAGTTCTTC
CASSQTTSGEQFF
>NA|TRBV6-5|few|TRBJ1-1
TGTGCCAGCAGTAGAACAACAGTAAACACTGAAGCTTTCTTT
CASSRTTVNTEAFF
>NA|TRBV5-4|few|TRBJ1-2
TGTGCCAGCAGCTTGGGCCAAAACCCATTTCAGGGGTGGACTGGCTACACCTTC
CASSLGQNPFQGWTGYTF
>NA|TRBV6-6|NA|TRBJ2-1
TGTGCCAGCACGACACTGTTTGAGCAGTTCTTC
CASTTLFEQFF
>TRBD2|TRBV30|NA|TRBJ2-1
TGTGCCTGGAGTTGGGGCGGGAGGGGTGGTGAGCAGTTCTTC
CAWSWGGRGGEQFF
>TRBD1|TRBV30|NA|TRBJ1-2
TGTGCCTGCCCCGGGACAGACTATGGCTACACCTTC
CACPGTDYGYTF
>TRBD2|TRBV6-5|NA|TRBJ2-7
TGTGCCAGCAGGAACGCCGCTAGCGGGTACGAGCAGTACTTC
CASRNAASGYEQYF
>TRBD1|TRBV15|NA|TRBJ1-1
TGTGCCACCAGCTCGAGGGCAGGGGGCGCTTCTGAAGCTTTCTTT
CATSSRAGGASEAFF
>TRBD2|TRBV6-5|NA|TRBJ2-3
TGTGCCAGCAGGAGCGGGAGGGAAGGAGATACGCAGTATTTT
CASRSGREGDTQYF
>NA|TRBV6-5|NA|TRBJ1-1
TGTGCCAGCAGCTTACAGGGCGGATACACTGAAGCTTTCTTT
CASSLQGGYTEAFF
>NA|TRBV20-1|NA|TRBJ2-5
TGCAGTGCTAGTCCCAGGGCCAAGGGGGTCAAAGAGACCCAGTACTTC
CSASPRAKGVKETQYF
>NA|TRBV5-4|NA|TRBJ2-2
TGTGCCAGCAGCACACGAGCCGGCTCCAGGGGCGGGGAGCTGTTTTTT
CASSTRAGSRGGELFF
>NA|TRBV19|NA|TRBJ2-5
TGTGCCACCCGTGGGGGCGGGAGCCAACGTCGGCAAGAGACCCAGTACTTC
CATRGGGSQRRQETQYF
>NA|TRBV4-1|NA|TRBJ2-2
TGCGCCAGCAGCCTTCGGGGCGGGGAGCTGTTTTTT
CASSLRGGELFF
>TRBD2|TRBV9|once|TRBJ2-1
TGTGCCAGCAGCGTACGCCTAGCGGGAGCTAGAGAGCAGTTCTTC
CASSVRLAGAREQFF
>NA|TRBV5-1|NA|TRBJ2-3
TGCGCCAGCAGCTTGGGGGGCCACGGTGGGACAGATACGCAGTATTTT
CASSLGGHGGTDTQYF
>TRBD2|TRBV18|NA|TRBJ2-1
TGTGCCAGCTCACCACCCGGGAGGGCCGGAGAGCAGTTCTTC
CASSPPGRAGEQFF
>TRBD1|TRBV15|NA|TRBJ2-1
TGTGCCACCAGCCGACGACCGGGACAGGGGGCCTATGAGCAGTTCTTC
CATSRRPGQGAYEQFF
>TRBD2|TRBV6-5|NA|TRBJ2-3
TGTGCCAGCAGACGGGGGGTCACAGATACGCAGTATTTT
CASRRGVTDTQYF
>NA|TRBV9|NA|TRBJ2-7
TGTGCCAGCAGCGTCGGGGGACTCCACTTTCCCGAGCAGTACTTC
CASSVGGLHFPEQYF
>TRBD2|TRBV7-3|NA|TRBJ2-1
TGTGCCAGCAGCCCAGGGACTAGCGGGACGGGGGAGCAGTTCTTC
CASSPGTSGTGEQFF
>NA|TRBV9|NA|TRBJ2-1
TGTGCCAGCAGCCCACGGTTTAATGAGCAGTTCTTC
CASSPRFNEQFF
>NA|TRBV6-4|once|TRBJ1-1
TGTGCCAGCAGTGACCGCCGCGGGGGCCGCACTGAAGCTTTCTTT
CASSDRRGGRTEAFF